Shown below are 8 T cell receptor beta chains from a single sample sequenced in a study of T-cell memory formation after mild COVID-19. TCRdb re-derived calls from the 5' RACE reads in MiXCR, one entry per CDR3 protein. In the table there are around 13,000 distinct CDR3 sequences, 9.5% to 15% of which are singletons. Sequenced: PBMCs or a T cell subset sorted from them (not recorded which). Source of these receptors: an adult woman who had mild COVID-19 (a few samples of this study predate the infection). Cell type and time point are not known.

This clonotype was counted many times. J is TRBJ2-5 and V is TRBV7-9; D call uncertain. This CDR3 has 15 residues. Per germline, CDR1 SEHNR and CDR2 FQNEAQ (reference sequence). Trimming left V 1 base short and J 1 base short, with 10 bases between. CDR3 loop: CASSLEVLPQETQYF. The CDR3 nucleotides are TGTGCCAGCAGCTTAGAGGTATTGCCCCAAGAGACCCAGTACTTC.

The table lists this clonotype with many counts. The genes are TRBV29-1 and TRBJ2-7; 10 nucleotides line up with TRBD1. This CDR3 spans 11 amino acids. After removal of 6 bases from V and 6 bases from J, the junction contained 2 bases not matched to a gene. CDR1 is SQVTM, CDR2 ANQGSEA, per germline. CDR3 region: CSVGQGSEQYF. Written as DNA, the CDR3 is TGCAGCGTGGGACAGGGGAGCGAGCAGTACTTC.

This clonotype was seen at least ten times. The chain couples TRBV4-2 to TRBJ1-2; possibly TRBD1 for D (5 bases). This CDR3 has 13 amino acids. The ends were cut back, 5 bases at V and 2 bases at J, with 9 bases in the middle. CDR1 and CDR2 (germline): LGHNA, YNFKEQ. CDR3 loop: CASSATANYGYTF. Written as DNA, the CDR3 is TGTGCCAGCAGCGCGACAGCAAACTATGGCTACACCTTC.

This clonotype was counted at least ten times. This chain uses TRBV29-1 with TRBJ1-1, with D uncertain. V was clipped by 0 bases and J by 2 bases, with 10 bases between them. Per the germline V gene, CDR1 is SQVTM and CDR2 is ANQGSEA. CDR3 size: 14 residues. CDR3 DNA sequence: TGCAGCGTTGAAGATATCGGTTCTAACACTGAAGCTTTCTTT. Translated, it gives CSVEDIGSNTEAFF.

This clonotype was detected ten times or more. J is TRBJ1-5 and V is TRBV28; D is uncertain. The CDR3 has 11 residues. The V end lost 3 bases, the J end lost 7 bases, and 4 bases lay between the germline ends. Germline lookup yields CDR1 MDHEN and CDR2 SYDVKM. DNA of the CDR3: TGTGCCAGCAGTTTTCGGCAGCCCCAGCATTTT. It codes for CASSFRQPQHF.

There are many counts of this clonotype. This chain uses TRBV7-8 with TRBJ2-6; D may match TRBD1 or TRBD2 (5 bases each). Germline CDR1 SGHVS, CDR2 FQNEAQ. CDR3 length equals 19 residues. V was shortened by 2 bases and J by 1 base, with 18 bases between the two germline ends. The CDR3 sequence is CASSLSGQGLISGANVLTF. DNA for the CDR3: TGTGCCAGCAGCTTATCGGGGCAGGGTCTCATTTCTGGGGCCAACGTCCTGACTTTC.

This sequence joins TRBV19 and TRBJ2-7; 8 nucleotides line up with TRBD2. J was trimmed by 9 bases and V by 9 bases; bases with no gene match: 7. Germline values: CDR1 LNHDA, CDR2 SQIVND (reference sequence). This CDR3 region has 11 residues. The CDR3 DNA reads TGTGCCAGCGGGACTAGTTTGATGCAGTACTTC. Residues: CASGTSLMQYF.

This clonotype came up many times. This chain links TRBV6-5 with TRBJ2-2; 8 nucleotides line up with TRBD2. Germline V gene sequence: CDR1 MNHEY, CDR2 SVGAGI. The J segment lost 7 bases and the V segment lost 6 bases, leaving 10 bases of the junction unmatched. This CDR3 contains 15 residues. The CDR3 loop is CASSHGGAGSGELFF. Here the CDR3 DNA reads TGTGCCAGCAGCCACGGGGGGGCCGGTAGCGGGGAGCTGTTTTTT.